Shown below are 10 T cell receptor beta chains from a single sample sequenced in a study of graft-versus-host responses after intestinal transplantation. Method: immunoSEQ multiplex PCR; TCRdb's copy keeps in-frame clones and lacks some. The sample includes 20,000 to 25,000 clones, 89% of them seen just once. Sequenced here: PBMCs, sampled more than 62 days after intestinal transplantation. These receptors all come from a human patient who received an intestinal transplant, so some T cells may come from the graft donor.

The V call is TRBV6-5, the J call TRBJ2-1; the match to TRBD1 covers 7 bases. In germline, CDR1 is MNHEY, CDR2 SVGAGI. Germline trimming cut 5 bases from V and 8 bases from J; bases unmatched to any gene: 3. The CDR3 loop spans 12 amino acids. Here the CDR3 reads CASSRQGDEQFF. For the CDR3, the DNA is TGTGCCAGCAGTCGACAGGGAGATGAGCAGTTCTTC.

The genes are TRBV5-5 and TRBJ2-7; perhaps TRBD1 as D (6 bases). The germline CDR1 and CDR2 sequences are SGHKS and YYEKEE (reference sequence). V lost 2 bases, J lost 6 bases, and 15 bases lay in between. The CDR3 length is 14 residues. The CDR3 spells CASSLGTRLFEQYF. In nucleotides, the CDR3 is TGTGCCAGCAGCTTAGGGACAAGACTCTTCGAGCAGTACTTC.

The chain carries TRBV18 and TRBJ1-2, with 7 bases identical to TRBD1. The length of the CDR3 is 15 residues. The V segment lost 2 bases and the J segment 6 bases; nucleotides outside the gene matches: 9. The germline gives CDR1 KGHSH, CDR2 LQKENI. This CDR3 reads CASSPGETGNNGYTF. CDR3 sequence (DNA): TGTGCCAGCTCACCAGGCGAGACAGGGAATAATGGCTACACCTTC.

The rearrangement joins TRBV28 to TRBJ1-6, with TRBD1 matching 7 bases. J was trimmed by 9 bases and V by 5 bases; bases with no gene match: 10. This CDR3 spans 15 amino acids. The V gene's germline CDR1 is MDHEN and CDR2 SYDVKM. For the CDR3, the DNA is TGTGCCAGCAGTCTAGGGGACAGCCTAATTTCACCCCTCCACTTT. Translated: CASSLGDSLISPLHF.

The gene calls are TRBV5-4 and TRBJ2-7; 10 nucleotides agree with TRBD1. Germline CDR1 and CDR2: SGHNT and YYREEE (reference sequence). The CDR3 sequence is 15 residues long. V was pared by 4 bases and J by 6 bases, with 10 bases of the junction left unmatched. The CDR3 nucleotides read TGTGCCAGCAGCCCCGGGACAGGGGTTATGGGCGAGCAGTACTTC. This gives the protein CASSPGTGVMGEQYF.

V and J are TRBV2 and TRBJ2-7, with a possible D match to TRBD1 (6 bases). CDR1 is SNHLY, CDR2 FYNNEI, per germline. V shed 7 bases and J shed 0 bases, with 10 bases lying between them. The CDR3 spans 13 residues. The CDR3 DNA sequence: TGTGCCAGCAAGCAGGACAGCTCCTACGAGCAGTACTTC. It codes for CASKQDSSYEQYF.

The chain combines TRBV4-3 with TRBJ2-7; tentatively, D is TRBD2 (6 bases). V was cut by 0 bases and J by 0 bases, with 9 bases left in between. There are 15 residues in the CDR3. Germline V gives CDR1 LGHNA, CDR2 YSLEER. CDR3 sequence (DNA): TGCGCCAGCAGCCAAGAGCGGGGAAGCTCCTACGAGCAGTACTTC. Residues: CASSQERGSSYEQYF.

The genes are TRBV6-1 and TRBJ2-1, with 7 bases identical to TRBD2. Unmatched junction bases numbered 11, after V lost 0 bases and J lost 6 bases. Germline V gene lookup returns CDR1 MNHNS and CDR2 SASEGT. The CDR3 extends over 17 amino acids. The CDR3 here is CASSEALGAGWVNEQFF. The CDR3 DNA reads as TGTGCCAGCAGTGAAGCGCTGGGAGCGGGGTGGGTCAATGAGCAGTTCTTC.

This clone has just one count. The J gene is TRBJ1-1, the V gene TRBV7-6; tentatively, D is TRBD1 (5 bases). Trimming took 5 bases from V and 5 from J, leaving 15 bases between them. CDR1 is SGHVS, CDR2 FNYEAQ, per germline. The CDR3 spans 14 residues. The CDR3, as DNA: TGTGCCAGCAGCGCCGCGGGGGGGGATACTGAAGCTTTCTTT. Translation gives CASSAAGGDTEAFF.

V and J are TRBV5-1 and TRBJ2-3; 11 bases map to TRBD2. CDR1 and CDR2 from the germline V gene are SGHRS and YFSETQ. J lost 1 base, V lost 2 bases, and 0 bases had no gene match. CDR3 length equals 15 residues. This CDR3 reads CASSFSGGGTDTQYF. The CDR3 DNA is TGCGCCAGCAGCTTTAGCGGGGGGGGCACAGATACGCAGTATTTT. The full variable domain, its missing parts supplied by reference TRBV5-1 and TRBJ2-3, is KAGVTQTPRYLIKTRGQQVTLSCSPISGHRSVSWYQQTPGQGLQFLFEYFSETQRNKGNFPGRFSGRQFSNSRSEMNVSTLELGDSALYLCASSFSGGGTDTQYFGPGTRLTVL.